This TCR beta chain was documented in a study of radiotherapy plus CTLA-4 blockade in lung cancer. About the research overall: Objective responses were observed in 18% of patients, and disease control was achieved by over 30%.

Turning to this clone: What it binds is not known.

Sequenced by immunoSEQ multiplex PCR; TCRdb stores in-frame clones only, minus some. The table shows over 100,000 clones, with approximately 77% occurring only once. Whole-study results and caveats: Reportedly, early blood T cell clone dynamics best predicted response, with interferon-beta. The study found tumor-derived TCR clones expanded in blood after radiotherapy plus ipilimumab.

The CDR3 sequence is 13 residues long. The ends were cut back, 2 bases at V and 6 bases at J, with 9 bases in the middle. CDR1 is LGHNA, CDR2 YSLEER, per germline. Those patients who had chemo-refractory metastatic non-small-cell lung cancer were given focal radiation along with CTLA-4 blockade through ipilimumab. This clonotype originated in a human donor with non-small cell lung cancer that progressed on radiotherapy plus ipilimumab. Some clones in this sample may be carry-over from other donors' samples. This chain uses TRBV4-3 with TRBJ2-3; D not certain. The starting material was peripheral blood, obtained from a patient treated with radiotherapy plus ipilimumab. As DNA, the CDR3 is TGCGCCAGCAGCCAATGGGTGGGGGATACGCAGTATTTT. It is translated as CASSQWVGDTQYF.